These T cell receptor beta chains were read from a single sample in a study of shared clonotypes between healthy human individuals. Generated by immunoSEQ multiplex PCR, the TCRdb table keeps only in-frame clones and is missing some. The data show 2 million to 2.5 million clones, about 95% seen once. The material sequenced was naive CD8+ T cells sorted from blood. The receptor set was obtained from a man aged 18 to 29 in good health. Each CDR3 is given with its conserved first and last residue. Fields, in order: V gene, D gene, CDR3 length, J gene, clone size, CDR3 DNA, CDR3 protein. A D gene is named only where the DNA matches it firmly. Size is omitted from some rows. Given values are once, few, many or a class for expanded clones.

TRBV28,-,15,TRBJ2-3,-,TGTGCCAGCAGCCCGACTAGGGGAGAGACAGATACGCAGTATTTT,CASSPTRGETDTQYF
TRBV28,TRBD2,14,TRBJ2-7,-,TGTGCCAGCAGTGAGGGACTAGCAGCCTACGAGCAGTACTTC,CASSEGLAAYEQYF
TRBV10-3,-,14,TRBJ1-4,-,TGTGCCATCATCCGGGCTTTAACTAATGAAAAACTGTTTTTT,CAIIRALTNEKLFF
TRBV6-5,-,11,TRBJ1-1,-,TGTGCCAGTCTTTCATCGACGCGGGCTTTCTTT,CASLSSTRAFF
TRBV27,TRBD2,18,TRBJ2-7,-,TGTGCCAGCAGTTGGAAAGGAAGGGTGGAGCGGGGGATCTACGAGCAGTACTTC,CASSWKGRVERGIYEQYF
TRBV4-2,TRBD2,16,TRBJ2-3,-,TGTGCCAGCAGCCAAGTCACTAGCGCGAGCACAGATACGCAGTATTTT,CASSQVTSASTDTQYF
TRBV30,TRBD1,14,TRBJ1-3,-,TGTGCCTGGCAGACAGGGGGCTCTGGAAACACCATATATTTT,CAWQTGGSGNTIYF
TRBV27,-,15,TRBJ2-7,-,TGTGCCAGCAGTTTGGTCTCAGCGGTTACCAACGAGCAGTACTTC,CASSLVSAVTNEQYF
TRBV4-1,-,13,TRBJ2-3,-,TGCGCCAGCAGCCAAGCTCGGACAGATACGCAGTATTTT,CASSQARTDTQYF
TRBV2,-,12,TRBJ2-2,-,TGTGCCAGCAAGGGGAACACCGGGGAGCTGTTTTTT,CASKGNTGELFF
TRBV9,-,17,TRBJ1-1,-,TGTGCCAGCAGCGCCCAGAATGGGGGCCCGGCTAACACTGAAGCTTTCTTT,CASSAQNGGPANTEAFF
TRBV11-2,-,14,TRBJ2-7,-,TGTGCCAGCAGCCAGGACTTTATGACCTACGAGCAGTACTTC,CASSQDFMTYEQYF
TRBV5-5,-,18,TRBJ2-7,-,TGTGCCAGCAGCTTGAGAGTCCCCGGTTTGGACAGCCCCTACGAGCAGTACTTC,CASSLRVPGLDSPYEQYF
TRBV4-1,-,16,TRBJ2-1,-,TGCGCCAGCAGCCCCTGGGCGGAGAACTCCTACAATGAGCAGTTCTTC,CASSPWAENSYNEQFF
TRBV14,-,14,TRBJ2-5,-,TGTGCCAGCAGCCAATGGACAGTAAGAGAGACCCAGTACTTC,CASSQWTVRETQYF
TRBV27,TRBD2,18,TRBJ2-1,once,TGTGCCAGCAGTTCAAGACTAGCGGGTCCCCTAGGCTACAATGAGCAGTTCTTC,CASSSRLAGPLGYNEQFF
TRBV7-8,TRBD1,12,TRBJ1-3,-,TGTGCCAGCAGTATCACAGGGGACACCATATATTTT,CASSITGDTIYF
TRBV6-6,-,15,TRBJ1-1,-,TGTGCCAGCAGAGAACTCTTGGGGATGAACACTGAAGCTTTCTTT,CASRELLGMNTEAFF
TRBV15,TRBD2,17,TRBJ2-2,once,TGTGCCACCAGCAGAGTCTTTATAGCGGGGGCAACCGGGGAGCTGTTTTTT,CATSRVFIAGATGELFF
TRBV9,-,15,TRBJ1-2,-,TGTGCCAGCAGCGACCACACCGGGCCCGGGTATGGCTACACCTTC,CASSDHTGPGYGYTF
TRBV5-1,TRBD2,15,TRBJ2-1,-,TGCGCCAGCAGCGGGTCGCGGGAGGTCAACAATGAGCAGTTCTTC,CASSGSREVNNEQFF
TRBV19,-,14,TRBJ2-7,once,TGTGCCAGTGGAGACAGGTCCGGGGAATACGAGCAGTACTTC,CASGDRSGEYEQYF
TRBV5-8,TRBD1,16,TRBJ2-7,once,TGTGCCAGCAGCTGGACCCCCGGGACAGGGATCGACGAGCAGTACTTC,CASSWTPGTGIDEQYF
TRBV10-1,TRBD2,16,TRBJ2-7,-,TGCGCCAGCAGTGAGGGAGAGCGGGAGAGTGACTACGAGCAGTACTTC,CASSEGERESDYEQYF
TRBV29-1,-,15,TRBJ1-1,-,TGCAGCGTGGACGACAGGAGGAGAGGGAACACTGAAGCTTTCTTT,CSVDDRRRGNTEAFF
TRBV7-2,-,12,TRBJ1-1,-,TGTGCCAGCAGCTTAGTGTACACTGAAGCTTTCTTT,CASSLVYTEAFF
TRBV5-4,-,13,TRBJ1-2,-,TGTGCCAGCAGACGCGACAGTAACTATGGCTACACCTTC,CASRRDSNYGYTF
TRBV27,-,17,TRBJ2-2,-,TGTGCCAGCAGTTTATTAACCGCCCAGGCGAACACCGGGGAGCTGTTTTTT,CASSLLTAQANTGELFF
TRBV2,TRBD1,14,TRBJ1-1,few,TGTGCCAGCAGTGAGGGACAGTTGAACACTGAAGCTTTCTTT,CASSEGQLNTEAFF
TRBV9,TRBD1,14,TRBJ1-3,-,TGTGCCAGCAGCGGGGGACAGGGGGCGAACACCATATATTTT,CASSGGQGANTIYF
TRBV13,-,14,TRBJ2-5,-,TGTGCCAGCAGCTTCTCGCTCCGAGGGGAGACCCAGTACTTC,CASSFSLRGETQYF
TRBV21-1,-,19,TRBJ2-4,-,TGTGCCAGCAGCGCGGCCGGGACTAGCGGGCCCCTAGCCAAAAACATTCAGTACTTC,CASSAAGTSGPLAKNIQYF
TRBV6-1,-,16,TRBJ2-7,-,TGTGCCAGCAGTGTAGGGCTGGGGCAGGGAGGCTACGAGCAGTACTTC,CASSVGLGQGGYEQYF